The 2 T cell receptor beta chains below were found in one sample sequenced in a study of T-cell memory formation after mild COVID-19. TCRdb reprocessed the 5' RACE reads with MiXCR, giving one entry per CDR3 protein. This sample carries 250,000 to 400,000 distinct CDR3 sequences, roughly an eighth of them seen once, and the ten largest clones take approximately 22%. What was sequenced was PBMCs or a T cell subset sorted from them (not recorded which). Every receptor here comes from a man aged 18 to 29 who had mild COVID-19 (a few samples of this study predate the infection). Cell type and time point are not known.

V gene TRBV10-1 combines with J gene TRBJ2-7, with TRBD1 as a possible D gene (5 bases). The V gene's germline CDR1 is WNHNN and CDR2 SYGVQD (reference sequence). Trimming shortened V by 3 bases and J by 7 bases, and 13 bases separated the two germline ends. This CDR3 comprises 13 residues. The CDR3 bases are TGCGCCAGCAGTGAAAGGGGATTCGGGGAGCAGTACTTC. Translated, it gives CASSERGFGEQYF.

J is TRBJ1-5 and V is TRBV6-1, with D possibly matching TRBD1 (5 bases). From germline, CDR1 is MNHNS and CDR2 SASEGT. V was trimmed by 6 bases and J by 6 bases, leaving 15 bases between them. The CDR3 has 14 amino acids. CDR3: CASSADSLAQPQHF. In nucleotides, the CDR3 is TGTGCCAGCAGCGCTGACAGTTTGGCTCAGCCCCAGCATTTT.